These 25 T cell receptor beta chains were all obtained from the same sample, sequenced in a study of post-analysis software for immune sequencing data. Each TCR beta cDNA library carried unique molecular identifiers. TCRdb passed the PCR reads through MiXCR, listing each CDR3 protein once. The sample includes 450,000 to 700,000 distinct CDR3 sequences, around 47% of them seen just once. Study-wide points: A few TRBV segments appeared more often in patients than in controls, and TRBV5-6, TRBV5-1 and TRBV20-1 were among these.

No antigens are known for them. What was sequenced was blood. Every receptor here comes from a girl aged 5 to 17 with multiple sclerosis.

This clonotype was detected a few times. J is TRBJ1-1 and V is TRBV7-3; a weak D match, TRBD1 (5 bases). The germline V gene encodes CDR1 SGHTA and CDR2 FQGTGA. V dropped 5 bases and J dropped 1 base, with 17 bases sitting between them. This CDR3 has 16 amino acids. The CDR3 loop reads CASSPSAGRANTEAFF. For the CDR3, the DNA is TGTGCCAGCAGCCCCTCGGCAGGGAGGGCGAACACTGAAGCTTTCTTT.

CDR3 region: CASRPGPGEGEAFF. CDR3 coding DNA: TGTGCCAGCAGGCCGGGTCCAGGGGAAGGTGAAGCTTTCTTT. The J gene is TRBJ1-1, the V gene TRBV7-8; a weak D match, TRBD1 (6 bases). Germline lookup yields CDR1 SGHVS and CDR2 FQNEAQ. V gave up 6 bases and J gave up 7 bases, with 18 bases separating them. The CDR3 runs 14 residues.

V usage is TRBV6-1 and J usage is TRBJ1-1; 7 bases fit TRBD1. Germline V lookup: CDR1 MNHNS, CDR2 SASEGT. V was pared by 4 bases and J by 0 bases, with 5 bases of the junction left unmatched. The CDR3 covers 15 residues. The CDR3 region is CASSGRGAVNTEAFF. The CDR3 coding sequence is TGTGCCAGCAGTGGCAGGGGGGCTGTGAACACTGAAGCTTTCTTT.

The CDR3, as DNA: TGTGCCACCTGGTTTGAGGTTGGCGAGAAAACAGATACGCAGTATTTT. This sequence encodes CATWFEVGEKTDTQYF. This chain uses TRBV10-3 with TRBJ2-3; no definite D call. This CDR3 is 16 amino acids long. Trimming removed 10 bases from V and 3 bases from J, with 23 bases in between. Germline V CDR1 and CDR2: ENHRY, SYGVKD.

This rearrangement joins TRBV12-3 or TRBV12-4 to TRBJ2-3; D perhaps matches TRBD1 (6 bases). Trimming cost V 5 bases and J 6 bases, with 15 bases left between them. This CDR3 is built from 14 residues. Here the CDR3 reads CASSMTGAWDTQYF. CDR3 bases: TGTGCCAGCAGTATGACAGGCGCTTGGGATACGCAGTATTTT.

This clonotype has only a few counts. The rearrangement joins TRBV14 to TRBJ1-1; D is undetermined. The germline V gene encodes CDR1 SGHDN and CDR2 FVKESK. The CDR3 is 13 amino acids. Trimming removed 3 bases from V and 10 bases from J, with 15 bases in between. CDR3 sequence: CASSQVRSAGAFF. In DNA, the CDR3 is TGTGCCAGCAGCCAGGTCAGGTCAGCAGGAGCTTTCTTT.

At least ten counts were recorded for this clonotype. The J gene is TRBJ2-7, the V gene TRBV9; 10 nucleotides line up with TRBD1. This CDR3 region has 16 residues. Germline V gives CDR1 SGDLS, CDR2 YYNGEE. The ends lost 2 bases at V and 2 bases at J; junction bases unmatched: 7. The CDR3 protein is CASSVSGTGAAYEQYF. CDR3 bases: TGTGCCAGCAGCGTTTCCGGGACAGGGGCCGCCTACGAGCAGTACTTC.

This clonotype was seen more than once but under ten times. The V and J genes are TRBV5-6 and TRBJ1-4; D unresolved. CDR1 and CDR2 from the germline V gene are SGHDT and YYEEEE. V lost 3 bases and J 4 bases, leaving 13 bases between the germline ends. This CDR3 contains 15 residues. The CDR3 sequence: CASSSPVGYNEKLFF. For the CDR3, the DNA is TGTGCCAGCAGCTCCCCCGTGGGGTATAATGAAAAACTGTTTTTT.

The chain uses TRBV4-3 and TRBJ2-1; 11 nucleotides line up with TRBD1. Unmatched junction bases numbered 4, after V lost 1 base and J lost 5 bases. Germline-derived CDR1 and CDR2 are LGHNA and YSLEER. This CDR3 comprises 16 residues. Here the CDR3 reads CASSQGPGQGDNEQFF. The CDR3, as DNA: TGCGCCAGCAGCCAAGGGCCGGGACAGGGGGACAATGAGCAGTTCTTC.

This chain links TRBV29-1 with TRBJ2-7; the D gene is possibly TRBD2 (6 bases). This CDR3 contains 14 residues. Trimming left V 4 bases short and J 5 bases short, with 18 bases between. From germline, CDR1 is SQVTM and CDR2 ANQGSEA. CDR3 bases: TGCAGCGTTGCGGAGGGCCTCGGTGGGAACGAGCAGTACTTC. Encoded protein: CSVAEGLGGNEQYF.

This clonotype was detected only a few times. The rearrangement links TRBV2 to TRBJ1-2; D gene ambiguous. CDR1 is SNHLY and CDR2 is FYNNEI in the germline V gene. V was trimmed by 4 bases and J by 5 bases, leaving 11 bases between them. The CDR3 covers 13 residues. The CDR3 is CASSGTANYGYTF. Written as DNA, the CDR3 is TGTGCCAGCAGTGGTACGGCCAATTATGGCTACACCTTC.

The CDR3 DNA sequence: TGTGCCAGCAGTAAAGGGGCAAAGGGTGGAAACACCATATATTTT. Its protein product is CASSKGAKGGNTIYF. V is TRBV6-1 and J is TRBJ1-3; tentative D call: TRBD1 (5 bases). Germline V gene sequence: CDR1 MNHNS, CDR2 SASEGT. The CDR3 extends over 15 amino acids. V was cut by 5 bases and J by 3 bases, with 14 bases left in between.

This clonotype was seen only a few times. This chain connects TRBV28 to TRBJ2-1; D possibly uses TRBD1 or TRBD2 (5 bases each). The germline V gene encodes CDR1 MDHEN and CDR2 SYDVKM. V lost 5 bases and J lost 9, with 26 bases in between. The CDR3 has 17 amino acids. CDR3: CASSGASSERTYGEQFF. The CDR3 DNA reads TGTGCCAGCAGTGGGGCATCATCAGAGCGGACGTACGGTGAGCAGTTCTTC.

The V and J genes are TRBV29-1 and TRBJ1-1; D ambiguous. CDR3 size: 11 residues. The V end was cut by 4 bases, the J end by 2 bases, with 5 bases between. Germline V CDR1 and CDR2: SQVTM, ANQGSEA. The CDR3 here is CSVAANTEAFF. CDR3 sequence (DNA): TGCAGCGTTGCAGCAAACACTGAAGCTTTCTTT.

CDR3 bases: TGCGCCAGCGATAGCGGGGGGGCCAGGGATACGCAGTATTTT. Amino acid sequence: CASDSGGARDTQYF. The V call is TRBV5-1, the J call TRBJ2-3; 11 bases fit TRBD2. Losses at the gene ends were 7 bases for V and 6 bases for J; bases not matched to a gene: 7. There are 14 residues in the CDR3. Germline loops: CDR1 SGHRS, CDR2 YFSETQ.

The J gene is TRBJ2-3, the V gene TRBV12-3 or TRBV12-4, with 9 bases matching TRBD2. The CDR3 is 14 residues long. V trimming: 7 bases; J trimming: 6 bases; junction bases outside the gene matches: 8. The DNA of the CDR3 is TGTGCCAGCACGAATAGCGGGAGAACGGATACGCAGTATTTT. Translated, it gives CASTNSGRTDTQYF.

This chain joins TRBV10-3 and TRBJ2-3; 9 bases align to TRBD1. From germline, CDR1 is ENHRY and CDR2 SYGVKD. This CDR3 has 14 amino acids. V was pared by 6 bases and J by 4 bases, with 5 bases of the junction left unmatched. The DNA for the CDR3 is TGTGCCATCAGCCCGGGACAGGGTCCAGATACGCAGTATTTT. It yields the protein CAISPGQGPDTQYF.

The chain uses TRBV5-5 and TRBJ2-7; D remains unclear. Germline-derived CDR1 and CDR2 are SGHKS and YYEKEE (reference sequence). CDR3 length: 13 residues. V dropped 2 bases and J dropped 0 bases, with 6 bases sitting between them. CDR3 nucleotide sequence: TGTGCCAGCAGCTTTACTGACTCCTACGAGCAGTACTTC. Protein sequence: CASSFTDSYEQYF.

This chain uses TRBV2 with TRBJ1-1; D possibly corresponds to TRBD1 (5 bases). From germline, CDR1 is SNHLY and CDR2 FYNNEI. V was shortened by 5 bases and J by 4 bases, with 11 bases between the two germline ends. The CDR3 covers 13 residues. DNA of the CDR3: TGTGCCAGCAGTCGGACACTATTCACTGAAGCTTTCTTT. Protein sequence: CASSRTLFTEAFF. Combining the CDR3 with reference TRBV2 and TRBJ1-1 gives the whole variable domain EPEVTQTPSHQVTQMGQEVILRCVPISNHLYFYWYRQILGQKVEFLVSFYNNEISEKSEIFDDQFSVERPDGSNFTLKIRSTKLEDSAMYFCASSRTLFTEAFFGQGTRLTVV.

The V gene is TRBV9, the J gene TRBJ1-4; TRBD1 agrees at 7 bases. Germline CDR1 reads SGDLS; CDR2 reads YYNGEE. The CDR3 totals 17 residues. The V and J ends lost 0 bases and 6 bases, in that order; junction bases with no gene match: 11. The CDR3 coding sequence is TGTGCCAGCAGCGTAGAGGTCAGGGGGACAGCAGATGAAAAACTGTTTTTT. Residues: CASSVEVRGTADEKLFF. The full variable domain, its missing parts supplied by reference TRBV9 and TRBJ1-4, is DSGVTQTPKHLITATGQRVTLRCSPRSGDLSVYWYQQSLDQGLQFLIQYYNGEERAKGNILERFSAQQFPDLHSELNLSSLELGDSALYFCASSVEVRGTADEKLFFGSGTQLSVL.

This clonotype was counted once. This chain joins TRBV7-8 and TRBJ2-1; 9 bases align to TRBD1. The V segment lost 5 bases and the J segment 6 bases; nucleotides outside the gene matches: 11. Per germline, CDR1 SGHVS and CDR2 FQNEAQ. CDR3 length equals 16 residues. CDR3 residues: CASSPSGQGLTNEQFF. CDR3 sequence (DNA): TGTGCCAGCAGCCCCTCCGGACAGGGGTTAACCAATGAGCAGTTCTTC.

This clonotype was seen more than once but under ten times. The chain joins TRBV4-1 to TRBJ2-3; 9 bases agree with TRBD2. The V and J ends lost 8 bases and 2 bases, in that order; junction bases with no gene match: 14. CDR3 length: 17 amino acids. Germline V gives CDR1 MGHRA, CDR2 YSYEKL. The DNA for the CDR3 is TGCGCCAGCGGCTCCCCCGGAGAGCGGGGGGCCACAGATACGCAGTATTTT. It encodes CASGSPGERGATDTQYF.

This chain joins TRBV10-3 and TRBJ2-3; D not certain. V was cut by 0 bases and J by 1 base, with 5 bases left in between. The CDR3 is 14 amino acids. Germline CDR1 and CDR2: ENHRY and SYGVKD. As DNA, the CDR3 is TGTGCCATCAGTGAGTCGACTGGCACAGATACGCAGTATTTT. It encodes CAISESTGTDTQYF.

The rearrangement joins TRBV29-1 to TRBJ2-2; D call uncertain. This CDR3 has 13 residues. Germline CDR1 SQVTM, CDR2 ANQGSEA. V was shortened by 6 bases and J by 3 bases, with 11 bases between the two germline ends. For the CDR3, the DNA is TGCAGCGTAAAACGGAGTGACACCGGGGAGCTGTTTTTT. It codes for CSVKRSDTGELFF.

This chain connects TRBV9 to TRBJ1-1, with D hard to call. The V and J ends lost 4 bases and 0 bases respectively, with 10 bases between them. The germline CDR1 and CDR2 sequences are SGDLS and YYNGEE. The CDR3 extends over 14 amino acids. The CDR3 reads CASSPQIVNTEAFF. The CDR3 coding sequence is TGTGCCAGCAGCCCGCAGATCGTGAACACTGAAGCTTTCTTT.